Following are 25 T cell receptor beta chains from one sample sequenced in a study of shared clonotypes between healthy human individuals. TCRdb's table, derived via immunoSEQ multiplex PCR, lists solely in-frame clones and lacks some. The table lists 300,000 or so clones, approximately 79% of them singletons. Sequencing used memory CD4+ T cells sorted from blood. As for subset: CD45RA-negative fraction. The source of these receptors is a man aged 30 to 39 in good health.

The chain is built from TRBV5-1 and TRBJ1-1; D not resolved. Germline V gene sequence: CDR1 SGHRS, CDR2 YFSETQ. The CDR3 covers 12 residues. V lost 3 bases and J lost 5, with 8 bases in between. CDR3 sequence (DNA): TGCGCCAGCAGCTGGAAAGGGACTGAAGCTTTCTTT. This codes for CASSWKGTEAFF.

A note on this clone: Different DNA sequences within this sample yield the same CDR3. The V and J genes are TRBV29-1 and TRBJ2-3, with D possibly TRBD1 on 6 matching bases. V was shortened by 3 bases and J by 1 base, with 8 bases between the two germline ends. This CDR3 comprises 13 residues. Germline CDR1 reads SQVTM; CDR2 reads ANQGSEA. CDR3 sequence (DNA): TGCAGCGTTGACGAGGGGGGCACAGATACGCAGTATTTT. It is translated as CSVDEGGTDTQYF.

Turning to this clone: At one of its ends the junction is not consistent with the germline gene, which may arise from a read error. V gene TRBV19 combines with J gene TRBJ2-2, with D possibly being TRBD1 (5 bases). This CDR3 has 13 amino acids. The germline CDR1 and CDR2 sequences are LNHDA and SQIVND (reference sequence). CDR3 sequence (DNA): TGTGCCAGTAGCATAGGGGTGACCGGGGAGCTGTTTTTT. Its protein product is CASSIGVTGELFF. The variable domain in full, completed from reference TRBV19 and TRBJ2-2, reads DGGITQSPKYLFRKEGQNVTLSCEQNLNHDAMYWYRQDPGQGLRLIYYSQIVNDFQKGDIAEGYSVSREKKESFPLTVTSAQKNPTAFYLCASSIGVTGELFFGEGSRLTVL.

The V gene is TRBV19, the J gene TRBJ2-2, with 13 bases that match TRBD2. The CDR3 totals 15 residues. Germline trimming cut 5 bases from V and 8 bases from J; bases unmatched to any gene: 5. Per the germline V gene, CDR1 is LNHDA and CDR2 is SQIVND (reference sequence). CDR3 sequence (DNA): TGTGCCAGTAGTCGGACTAGCGGGAGTCGTGGGGAGCTGTTTTTT. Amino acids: CASSRTSGSRGELFF.

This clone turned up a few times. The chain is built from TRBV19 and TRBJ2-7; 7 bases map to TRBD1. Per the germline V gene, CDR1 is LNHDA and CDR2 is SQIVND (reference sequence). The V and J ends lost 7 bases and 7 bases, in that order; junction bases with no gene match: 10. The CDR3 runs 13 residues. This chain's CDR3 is CASTRTGLGEQYF. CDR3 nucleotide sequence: TGTGCCAGTACCCGGACAGGCCTGGGGGAGCAGTACTTC.

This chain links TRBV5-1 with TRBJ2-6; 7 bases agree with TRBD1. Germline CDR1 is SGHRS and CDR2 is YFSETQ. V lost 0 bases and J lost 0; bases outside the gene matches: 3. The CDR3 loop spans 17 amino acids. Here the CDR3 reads CASSLGPGGSGANVLTF. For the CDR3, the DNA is TGCGCCAGCAGCTTGGGCCCAGGGGGCTCTGGGGCCAACGTCCTGACTTTC.

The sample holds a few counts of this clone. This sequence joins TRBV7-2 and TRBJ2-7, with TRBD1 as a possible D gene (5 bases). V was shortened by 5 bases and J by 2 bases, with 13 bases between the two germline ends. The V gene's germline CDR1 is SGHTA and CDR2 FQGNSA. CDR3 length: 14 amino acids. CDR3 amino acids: CASSLLGLTYEQYF. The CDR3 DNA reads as TGTGCCAGCAGCCTCTTGGGGCTGACCTACGAGCAGTACTTC.

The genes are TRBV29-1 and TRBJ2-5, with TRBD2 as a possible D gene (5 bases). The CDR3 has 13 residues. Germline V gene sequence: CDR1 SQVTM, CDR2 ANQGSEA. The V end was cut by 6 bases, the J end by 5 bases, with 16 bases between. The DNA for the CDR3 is TGCAGCGTGCCGAAGGGAGCGTGGGAGACCCAGTACTTC. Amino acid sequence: CSVPKGAWETQYF.

This chain's CDR3 is CASGNLAGETQYF. The CDR3 DNA is TGTGCCAGCGGCAATCTAGCCGGAGAGACCCAGTACTTC. The chain couples TRBV11-2 to TRBJ2-5; a weak D match, TRBD2 (5 bases). V lost 8 bases to trimming and J lost 4 bases, with 14 bases between them. CDR3 size: 13 residues. Germline CDR1 and CDR2: SGHAT and FQNNGV.

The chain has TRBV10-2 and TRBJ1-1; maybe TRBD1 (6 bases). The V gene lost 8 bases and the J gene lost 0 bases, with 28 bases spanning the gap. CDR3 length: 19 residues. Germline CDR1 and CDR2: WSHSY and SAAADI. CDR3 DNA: TGCGCCAGCTCTCGGGTCCCTGGGGGCAGGGGCCGAATGAACACTGAAGCTTTCTTT. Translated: CASSRVPGGRGRMNTEAFF.

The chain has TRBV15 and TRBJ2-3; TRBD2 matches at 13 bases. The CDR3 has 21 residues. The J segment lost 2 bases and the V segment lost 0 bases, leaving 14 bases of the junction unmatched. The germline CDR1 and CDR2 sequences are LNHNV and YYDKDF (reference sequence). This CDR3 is CATSRDRGLAGELGYTDTQYF. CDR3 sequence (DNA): TGTGCCACCAGCAGAGATAGAGGACTAGCGGGAGAGTTGGGTTACACAGATACGCAGTATTTT.

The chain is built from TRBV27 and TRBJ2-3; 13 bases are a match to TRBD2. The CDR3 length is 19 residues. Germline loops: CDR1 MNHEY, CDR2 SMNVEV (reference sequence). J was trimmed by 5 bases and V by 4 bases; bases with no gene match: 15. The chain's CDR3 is CASSSYFTSGRAERDTQYF. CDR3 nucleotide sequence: TGTGCCAGCAGTTCCTACTTTACTAGCGGGAGGGCCGAGAGAGATACGCAGTATTTT.

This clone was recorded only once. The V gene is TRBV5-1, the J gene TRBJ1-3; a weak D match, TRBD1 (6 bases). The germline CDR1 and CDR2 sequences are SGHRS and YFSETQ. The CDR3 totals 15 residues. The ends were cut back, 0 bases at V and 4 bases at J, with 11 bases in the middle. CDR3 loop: CASSLDAGTGNTIYF. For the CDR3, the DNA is TGCGCCAGCAGCTTGGATGCAGGGACAGGAAACACCATATATTTT.

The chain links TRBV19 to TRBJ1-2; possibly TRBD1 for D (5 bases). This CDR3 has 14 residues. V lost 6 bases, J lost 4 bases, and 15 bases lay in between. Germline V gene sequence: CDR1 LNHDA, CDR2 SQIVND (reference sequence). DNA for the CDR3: TGTGCCAGTAGCGCAGGGTCTTATGGCTATGGCTACACCTTC. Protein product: CASSAGSYGYGYTF.

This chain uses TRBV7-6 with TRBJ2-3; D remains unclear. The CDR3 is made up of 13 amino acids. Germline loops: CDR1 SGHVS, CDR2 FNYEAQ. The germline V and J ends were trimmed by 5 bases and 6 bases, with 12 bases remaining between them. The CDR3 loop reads CASSRTPPDTQYF. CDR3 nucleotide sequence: TGTGCCAGCAGCCGTACACCCCCCGATACGCAGTATTTT.

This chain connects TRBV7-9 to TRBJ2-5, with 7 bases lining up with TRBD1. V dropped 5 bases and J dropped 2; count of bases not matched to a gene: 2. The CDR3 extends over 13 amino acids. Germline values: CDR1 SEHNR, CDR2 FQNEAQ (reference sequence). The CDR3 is CASSNRGQETQYF. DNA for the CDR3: TGTGCCAGCAGCAACAGGGGACAAGAGACCCAGTACTTC.

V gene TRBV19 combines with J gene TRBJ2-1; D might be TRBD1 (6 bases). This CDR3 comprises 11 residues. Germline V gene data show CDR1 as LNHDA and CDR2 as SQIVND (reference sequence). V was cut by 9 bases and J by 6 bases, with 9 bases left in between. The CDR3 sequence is CASGQLNEQFF. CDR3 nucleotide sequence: TGTGCCAGCGGACAGCTCAATGAGCAGTTCTTC. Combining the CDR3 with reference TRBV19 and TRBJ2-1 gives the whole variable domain DGGITQSPKYLFRKEGQNVTLSCEQNLNHDAMYWYRQDPGQGLRLIYYSQIVNDFQKGDIAEGYSVSREKKESFPLTVTSAQKNPTAFYLCASGQLNEQFFGPGTRLTVL.

CDR3 DNA: TGTGCCAGCAGTTTACCCGGGACAGGGAGTGACGAGCAGTACTTC. This gives the protein CASSLPGTGSDEQYF. The gene calls are TRBV28 and TRBJ2-7; 9 nucleotides line up with TRBD1. Germline CDR1 is MDHEN and CDR2 is SYDVKM. The length of the CDR3 is 15 residues. V was pared by 2 bases and J by 5 bases, with 7 bases of the junction left unmatched.

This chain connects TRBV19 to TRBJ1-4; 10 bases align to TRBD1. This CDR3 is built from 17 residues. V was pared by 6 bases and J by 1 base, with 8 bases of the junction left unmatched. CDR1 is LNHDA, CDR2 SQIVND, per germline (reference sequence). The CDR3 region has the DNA TGTGCCAGTAGCCATGACAGGGGGCGCGAAACTAATGAAAAACTGTTTTTT. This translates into CASSHDRGRETNEKLFF.

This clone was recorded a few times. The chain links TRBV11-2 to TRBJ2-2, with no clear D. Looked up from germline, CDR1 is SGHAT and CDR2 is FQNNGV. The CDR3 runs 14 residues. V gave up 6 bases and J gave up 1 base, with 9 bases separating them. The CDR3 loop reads CASRSLRNTGELFF. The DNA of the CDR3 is TGTGCCAGCAGATCCCTCCGGAACACCGGGGAGCTGTTTTTT.

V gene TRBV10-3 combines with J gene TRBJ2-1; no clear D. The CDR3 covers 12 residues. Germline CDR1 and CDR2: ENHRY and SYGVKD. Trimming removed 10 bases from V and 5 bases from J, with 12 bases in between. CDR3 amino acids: CATRRMDNEQFF. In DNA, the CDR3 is TGTGCCACACGGAGAATGGACAATGAGCAGTTCTTC.

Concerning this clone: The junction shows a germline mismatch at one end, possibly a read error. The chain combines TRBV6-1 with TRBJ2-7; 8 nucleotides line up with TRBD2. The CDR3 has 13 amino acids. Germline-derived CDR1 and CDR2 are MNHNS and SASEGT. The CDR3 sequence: CASSESGGRSSDF. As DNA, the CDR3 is TGTGCCAGCAGTGAATCTGGCGGGAGGAGCTCGGACTTC.

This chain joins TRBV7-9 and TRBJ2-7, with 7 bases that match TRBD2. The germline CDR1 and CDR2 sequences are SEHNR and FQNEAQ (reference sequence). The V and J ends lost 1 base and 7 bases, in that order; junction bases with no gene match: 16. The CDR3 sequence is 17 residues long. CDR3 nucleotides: TGTGCCAGCAGCTTAGGCGGGAGCGTATCCCTTAGAGGGGAGCAGTACTTC. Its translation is CASSLGGSVSLRGEQYF.

The CDR3, as DNA: TGTGCCAGCAGTTTCTCCGGGACGAAAGTAAACATTCAGTACTTC. Amino acids: CASSFSGTKVNIQYF. The genes are TRBV11-2 and TRBJ2-4; D possibly matches TRBD1 or TRBD2 (5 bases each). The germline gives CDR1 SGHAT, CDR2 FQNNGV. The ends were cut back, 6 bases at V and 6 bases at J, with 18 bases in the middle. This CDR3 contains 15 residues.

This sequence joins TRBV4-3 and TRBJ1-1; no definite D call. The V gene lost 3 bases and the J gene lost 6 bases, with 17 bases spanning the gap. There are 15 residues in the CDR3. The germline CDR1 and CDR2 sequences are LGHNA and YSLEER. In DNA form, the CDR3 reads TGCGCCAGCAGCCAGCAATACCCGGGTATTTCTGAAGCTTTCTTT. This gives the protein CASSQQYPGISEAFF.